This T cell receptor (beta chain) is from a study of Graves' ophthalmopathy and Graves' hyperthyroidism. This clonotype showed up many times. CDR1 is MDHEN and CDR2 is SYDVKM in the germline V gene. Trimming left V 7 bases short and J 5 bases short, with 18 bases between. The length of the CDR3 is 14 residues. Scientists amplified the TCR beta CDR3 regions from RNA transcripts. The first round was an RT-PCR with HTBI primers, and the second round was a multiplex PCR. TCRdb recomputed calls from the multiplex PCR reads with MiXCR, one row per CDR3 protein. Of nearly 400,000 distinct CDR3 sequences detected, roughly 18% appear once; the ten largest clones hold roughly 1.4%.

The chain couples TRBV28 to TRBJ2-7, with D maybe TRBD1 (6 bases). The sequencing input was peripheral blood. This receptor was identified in a woman in her late teens or twenties with Graves' ophthalmopathy. Here the CDR3 reads CASTPDRFSHEQYF. Written as DNA, the CDR3 is TGTGCCAGCACCCCCGACAGGTTCTCTCACGAGCAGTACTTC.